Shown below are 29 T cell receptor beta chains from a single sample sequenced in a study of identical twins. TCRdb passed the 5' RACE reads through MiXCR, listing each CDR3 protein once. The data hold about 570,000 distinct CDR3 sequences, with around 9.6% observed a single time. These records were also assigned to another study, of yellow fever vaccine responses in identical twins.

Sequenced sample: PBMCs. The receptors were sampled from a woman between 18 and 29 years old in good health.

This clonotype has a count of ten or more. The chain combines TRBV27 with TRBJ2-7; weak D call: TRBD1 (6 bases). The V gene lost 6 bases and the J gene lost 4 bases, with 13 bases spanning the gap. The germline gives CDR1 MNHEY, CDR2 SMNVEV (reference sequence). The CDR3 contains 13 residues. DNA for the CDR3: TGTGCCAGCAGGACCGAAAGGGGGTACGAGCAGTACTTC. Its protein is CASRTERGYEQYF.

This sequence joins TRBV12-3 or TRBV12-4 and TRBJ2-1; possible D gene TRBD2, 6 bases. V was cut by 7 bases and J by 2 bases, with 12 bases left in between. The CDR3 runs to 14 residues. In DNA, the CDR3 is TGTGCCAGCAATCCGGGACTTGCCTACAATGAGCAGTTCTTC. This translates into CASNPGLAYNEQFF.

This clonotype was seen repeatedly, ten times or more. The chain recombines TRBV12-3 or TRBV12-4 with TRBJ2-1; D might be TRBD1 or TRBD2, each matching 5 bases. V was cut by 7 bases and J by 4 bases, with 17 bases left in between. CDR3 length: 15 amino acids. This CDR3 is CASTTGGQRYNEQFF. The CDR3, as DNA: TGTGCCAGCACCACAGGCGGCCAGCGGTACAATGAGCAGTTCTTC.

The genes are TRBV28 and TRBJ1-1; D gene uncertain. The CDR3 sequence is 14 residues long. Per the germline V gene, CDR1 is MDHEN and CDR2 is SYDVKM. Trimming left V 3 bases short and J 0 bases short, with 8 bases between. The CDR3 sequence is CASSFHSMNTEAFF. CDR3 nucleotides: TGTGCCAGCAGTTTCCACAGTATGAACACTGAAGCTTTCTTT.

The rearrangement joins TRBV3-1 to TRBJ2-2; the D is unclear. Germline CDR1 LGHDT, CDR2 YNNKEL (reference sequence). Trimming shortened V by 1 base and J by 5 bases, and 8 bases separated the two germline ends. CDR3 size: 14 residues. CDR3 loop: CASSQGAITGELFF. CDR3 sequence (DNA): TGTGCCAGCAGCCAAGGGGCCATTACCGGGGAGCTGTTTTTT.

This clonotype was seen many times. This rearrangement joins TRBV3-1 to TRBJ1-4, with D possibly TRBD1 on 5 matching bases. The germline V gene encodes CDR1 LGHDT and CDR2 YNNKEL (reference sequence). CDR3 size: 15 residues. Trimming shortened V by 0 bases and J by 5 bases, and 10 bases separated the two germline ends. The CDR3 loop reads CASSQDGGENEKLFF. CDR3 coding DNA: TGTGCCAGCAGCCAAGACGGGGGGGAGAATGAAAAACTGTTTTTT.

This clonotype occurred a few times. J is TRBJ1-1 and V is TRBV4-2; TRBD1 matches at 7 bases. CDR1 and CDR2 (germline): LGHNA, YNFKEQ. This CDR3 is 17 amino acids long. V gave up 0 bases and J gave up 0 bases; unmatched junction bases: 7. The CDR3 here is CASSQERTGYMNTEAFF. The DNA of the CDR3 is TGTGCCAGCAGCCAAGAGCGGACAGGATATATGAACACTGAAGCTTTCTTT.

This clonotype has only a few counts. V and J are TRBV20-1 and TRBJ2-1; D might be TRBD2 (6 bases). Germline V CDR1 and CDR2: DFQATT, SNEGSKA (reference sequence). The ends were cut back, 5 bases at V and 8 bases at J, with 22 bases in the middle. The CDR3 extends over 15 amino acids. CDR3 sequence: CSAPGLTGVTDEQFF. The DNA of the CDR3 is TGCAGTGCTCCTGGTTTAACGGGAGTCACAGATGAGCAGTTCTTC.

This clonotype was counted only a few times. The chain couples TRBV12-3 or TRBV12-4 to TRBJ2-7, with 7 bases matching TRBD2. The CDR3 consists of 13 residues. J was trimmed by 3 bases and V by 7 bases; bases with no gene match: 6. CDR3 residues: CASTFWEGYEQYF. The CDR3 coding sequence is TGTGCCAGCACCTTTTGGGAGGGCTACGAGCAGTACTTC.

This clonotype was observed a few times. The chain joins TRBV20-1 to TRBJ2-7; 10 nucleotides agree with TRBD1. CDR1 is DFQATT and CDR2 is SNEGSKA in the germline V gene (reference sequence). After removal of 5 bases from V and 6 bases from J, the junction contained 7 bases not matched to a gene. The CDR3 extends over 13 amino acids. The CDR3, as DNA: TGCAGTGCTTCCGGGACAGGGGAGGGCGAGCAGTACTTC. Its protein product is CSASGTGEGEQYF.

This clonotype was counted a few times. The CDR3 loop reads CASSPQTTSGELFF. CDR3 coding DNA: TGTGCCAGCAGCCCTCAGACTACCTCCGGGGAGCTGTTTTTT. This chain links TRBV6-2 or TRBV6-3 with TRBJ2-2; perhaps TRBD2 as D (5 bases). The ends were cut back, 6 bases at V and 6 bases at J, with 14 bases in the middle. Per the germline V gene, CDR1 is MNHEY and CDR2 is SVGEGT. CDR3 length equals 14 residues.

The chain carries TRBV4-1 and TRBJ2-3; 11 bases agree with TRBD2. The CDR3 sequence is 18 residues long. V dropped 5 bases and J dropped 2; count of bases not matched to a gene: 12. Germline-derived CDR1 and CDR2 are MGHRA and YSYEKL. The CDR3 loop is CASSYETLTSGTTDTQYF. Written as DNA, the CDR3 is TGCGCCAGCAGCTACGAAACGCTGACTAGCGGGACCACAGATACGCAGTATTTT.

This clonotype has only a few counts. V gene TRBV7-9 combines with J gene TRBJ1-5; D gene ambiguous. CDR1 is SEHNR, CDR2 FQNEAQ, per germline (reference sequence). The V end was cut by 5 bases, the J end by 5 bases, with 7 bases between. The CDR3 has 12 amino acids. As DNA, the CDR3 is TGTGCCAGCAGCCCTGATGATCAGCCCCAGCATTTT. It specifies CASSPDDQPQHF.

This clonotype was detected only a few times. The rearrangement joins TRBV6-5 to TRBJ2-3; D is unresolved. V lost 3 bases, J lost 2 bases, and 9 bases lay in between. The CDR3 has 14 residues. In germline, CDR1 is MNHEY, CDR2 SVGAGI. This CDR3 reads CASSYSPFTDTQYF. CDR3 nucleotides: TGTGCCAGCAGTTATAGCCCTTTCACAGATACGCAGTATTTT.

This clonotype was detected many times. This rearrangement joins TRBV4-3 to TRBJ2-5, with TRBD2 matching over 7 bases. Germline CDR1 LGHNA, CDR2 YSLEER. J was trimmed by 5 bases and V by 1 base; bases with no gene match: 16. There are 18 residues in the CDR3. CDR3 nucleotide sequence: TGCGCCAGCAGCCAAGGTGGGGCAGGAGCGGGATACGGGGAGACCCAGTACTTC. Translating gives CASSQGGAGAGYGETQYF.

This clonotype appeared a few times. The chain combines TRBV6-1 with TRBJ2-7; 12 bases are shared with TRBD1. The CDR3 totals 15 residues. Per germline, CDR1 MNHNS and CDR2 SASEGT. With 7 bases clipped from V and 6 bases from J, the junction kept 10 bases outside the gene matches. CDR3 DNA: TGTGCCAGCACCCAAACGGGGACAGGGGGCGTCGAGCAGTACTTC. This gives the protein CASTQTGTGGVEQYF.

The rearrangement uses TRBV7-2 and TRBJ2-7, with TRBD1 matching 8 bases. The CDR3 has 15 residues. CDR1 is SGHTA and CDR2 is FQGNSA in the germline V gene. V was pared by 5 bases and J by 3 bases, with 9 bases of the junction left unmatched. CDR3 amino acids: CASSGLGGTGYEQYF. Here the CDR3 DNA reads TGTGCCAGCAGCGGACTTGGGGGGACAGGCTACGAGCAGTACTTC. Supplemented by reference TRBV7-2 and TRBJ2-7, the full variable domain reads GAGVSQSPSNKVTEKGKDVELRCDPISGHTALYWYRQSLGQGLEFLIYFQGNSAPDKSGLPSDRFSAERTGGSVSTLTIQRTQQEDSAVYLCASSGLGGTGYEQYFGPGTRLTVT.

The chain has TRBV28 and TRBJ2-1; 13 bases map to TRBD2. Germline loops: CDR1 MDHEN, CDR2 SYDVKM. V dropped 6 bases and J dropped 6; count of bases not matched to a gene: 11. CDR3 length equals 17 residues. The DNA of the CDR3 is TGTGCCAGCAGGGATTTCATAGGACTAGCGGGGGCCAATGAGCAGTTCTTC. It specifies CASRDFIGLAGANEQFF.

This clonotype has a handful of counts. This sequence joins TRBV7-2 and TRBJ2-3; TRBD2 aligns across 9 bases. Germline V gene lookup returns CDR1 SGHTA and CDR2 FQGNSA. This CDR3 contains 14 residues. V dropped 5 bases and J dropped 6; count of bases not matched to a gene: 6. The chain's CDR3 is CASSPWSGGDTQYF. The CDR3 nucleotides read TGTGCCAGCAGCCCATGGAGCGGGGGGGATACGCAGTATTTT.

This clonotype has a count of ten or more. V is TRBV10-2 and J is TRBJ2-5; 8 bases are a match to TRBD2. Germline V gives CDR1 WSHSY, CDR2 SAAADI. Trimming took 9 bases from V and 5 from J; bases not matched to a gene: 8. The CDR3 length is 13 residues. CDR3 sequence (DNA): TGCGCCAGTGAAAGGACTAGCAGGGAGACCCAGTACTTC. It translates to CASERTSRETQYF.

This chain links TRBV29-1 with TRBJ1-5; no reliable D call. The CDR3 is 13 amino acids. V lost 7 bases to trimming and J lost 6 bases, with 16 bases between them. From germline, CDR1 is SQVTM and CDR2 ANQGSEA. The CDR3 loop is CSAQRGNGQPQHF. CDR3 sequence (DNA): TGCAGCGCCCAGCGAGGAAACGGTCAGCCCCAGCATTTT. Full variable domain (outside the CDR3, taken from reference TRBV29-1 and TRBJ1-5): SAVISQKPSRDICQRGTSLTIQCQVDSQVTMMFWYRQQPGQSLTLIATANQGSEATYESGFVIDKFPISRPNLTFSTLTVSNMSPEDSSIYLCSAQRGNGQPQHFGDGTRLSIL.

V and J are TRBV20-1 and TRBJ2-5; 8 nucleotides align to TRBD2. Trimming took 5 bases from V and 0 from J; bases not matched to a gene: 17. The CDR3 is 18 residues long. CDR1 DFQATT and CDR2 SNEGSKA come from the germline V gene (reference sequence). The chain's CDR3 is CSAPKVERESRYQETQYF. In DNA, the CDR3 is TGCAGTGCTCCCAAAGTTGAGCGGGAGTCCCGGTACCAAGAGACCCAGTACTTC.

This clonotype has at least ten counts. The chain has TRBV3-1 and TRBJ2-7; 9 bases line up with TRBD1. Germline CDR1 and CDR2: LGHDT and YNNKEL (reference sequence). With V trimmed by 4 bases and J by 1 base, 5 bases remained unmatched. CDR3 length equals 15 residues. The CDR3 DNA reads TGTGCCAGCAGCCGTCGAGGACAGGGGTCCTACGAGCAGTACTTC. Protein sequence: CASSRRGQGSYEQYF.

The V gene is TRBV7-9, the J gene TRBJ1-1; D unclear. V was shortened by 1 base and J by 8 bases, with 8 bases between the two germline ends. In germline, CDR1 is SEHNR, CDR2 FQNEAQ (reference sequence). The CDR3 has 12 amino acids. The CDR3 loop reads CASSLVGPEAFF. The DNA of the CDR3 is TGTGCCAGCAGCTTAGTTGGCCCCGAAGCTTTCTTT.

The DNA for the CDR3 is TGTGCCAGCAGTGGGGGGACTAGCGGGGGGCGAAACAATGAGCAGTTCTTC. Translation gives CASSGGTSGGRNNEQFF. The chain combines TRBV2 with TRBJ2-1, with 15 bases lining up with TRBD2. The CDR3 spans 17 residues. V lost 4 bases and J lost 5; bases outside the gene matches: 6. Germline lookup yields CDR1 SNHLY and CDR2 FYNNEI. The variable domain in full, with the rest retrieved from reference TRBV2 and TRBJ2-1, is EPEVTQTPSHQVTQMGQEVILRCVPISNHLYFYWYRQILGQKVEFLVSFYNNEISEKSEIFDDQFSVERPDGSNFTLKIRSTKLEDSAMYFCASSGGTSGGRNNEQFFGPGTRLTVL.

The CDR3 reads CSARTSGKGNSYEQYF. The CDR3 DNA follows: TGCAGTGCCAGGACTAGCGGGAAGGGCAACTCCTACGAGCAGTACTTC. The chain uses TRBV20-1 and TRBJ2-7; 12 bases are a match to TRBD2. In germline, CDR1 is DFQATT, CDR2 SNEGSKA (reference sequence). The length of the CDR3 is 16 residues. Unmatched junction bases numbered 9, after V lost 6 bases and J lost 0 bases.

This clonotype has at least ten counts. The CDR3 coding sequence is TGTGCCAGTACGGAGGGGGCGAACACTGAAGCTTTCTTT. The encoded protein is CASTEGANTEAFF. V gene TRBV7-9 combines with J gene TRBJ1-1, with 7 bases that match TRBD1. Germline V CDR1 and CDR2: SEHNR, FQNEAQ (reference sequence). The CDR3 has 13 amino acids. Losses at the gene ends were 9 bases for V and 1 base for J; bases not matched to a gene: 5.

In this sample, this clonotype turned up a few times. The chain employs TRBV5-6 and TRBJ2-5; possibly TRBD2 for D (6 bases). V lost 0 bases and J lost 2, with 20 bases in between. This CDR3 region has 18 residues. Germline V gene lookup returns CDR1 SGHDT and CDR2 YYEEEE. In DNA, the CDR3 is TGTGCCAGCAGCTTGGGCAGGCAGCTAGCGTTTCCTCAAGAGACCCAGTACTTC. Amino acid sequence: CASSLGRQLAFPQETQYF.

This clonotype was detected many times. This sequence joins TRBV29-1 and TRBJ2-7, with TRBD1 matching over 7 bases. Germline V gene data show CDR1 as SQVTM and CDR2 as ANQGSEA. CDR3 length equals 13 residues. Trimming at V came to 7 bases and at J to 7 bases, leaving 13 bases not matched to a gene. CDR3 bases: TGCAGCGCCGGAAGGCAGGGACAGAATGAGCAGTACTTC. This codes for CSAGRQGQNEQYF.